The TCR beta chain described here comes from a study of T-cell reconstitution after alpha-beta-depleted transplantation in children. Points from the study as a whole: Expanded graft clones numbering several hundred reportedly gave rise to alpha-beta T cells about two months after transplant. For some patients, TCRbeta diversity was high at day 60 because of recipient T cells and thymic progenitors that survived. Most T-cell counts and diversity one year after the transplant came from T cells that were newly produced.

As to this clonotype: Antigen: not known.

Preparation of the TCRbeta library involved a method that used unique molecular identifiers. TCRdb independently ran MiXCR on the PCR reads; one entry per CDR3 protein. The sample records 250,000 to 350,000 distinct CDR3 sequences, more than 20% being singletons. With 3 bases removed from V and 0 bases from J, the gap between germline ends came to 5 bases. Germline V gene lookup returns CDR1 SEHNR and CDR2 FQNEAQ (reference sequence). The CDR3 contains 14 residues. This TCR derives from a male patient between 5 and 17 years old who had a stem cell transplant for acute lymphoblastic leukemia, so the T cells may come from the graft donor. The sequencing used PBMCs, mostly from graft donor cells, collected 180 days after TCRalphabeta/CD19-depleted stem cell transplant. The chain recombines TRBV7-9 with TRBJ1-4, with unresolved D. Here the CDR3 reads CASSFQTTNEKLFF. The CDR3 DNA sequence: TGTGCCAGCAGCTTTCAGACAACTAATGAAAAACTGTTTTTT.